This entry lists 32 T cell receptor beta chains sequenced from one sample in a study of T cell responses to AZD1222 COVID-19 vaccine. Profiled with immunoSEQ multiplex PCR; TCRdb holds only in-frame clones, not every one. Of approximately 15,000 clones in the sample, about 85% were seen once. Sample: peripheral blood, taken 28 days after the second AZD1222 dose. All receptors derive from an adult who received the AZD1222 COVID-19 vaccine.

The gene calls are TRBV28 and TRBJ1-1; possible D gene TRBD1, 5 bases. The CDR3 is made up of 13 amino acids. With 7 bases removed from V and 5 bases from J, the gap between germline ends came to 14 bases. Germline V lookup: CDR1 MDHEN, CDR2 SYDVKM. This chain's CDR3 is CASITYEGTEAFF. DNA of the CDR3: TGTGCCAGCATTACATACGAGGGGACTGAAGCTTTCTTT.

The J gene is TRBJ2-1, the V gene TRBV2; 8 nucleotides line up with TRBD1. From germline, CDR1 is SNHLY and CDR2 FYNNEI. J gave up 0 bases and V 11 bases, and 9 bases lay outside the gene matches. The CDR3 contains 15 residues. The CDR3 region is CASRTDRASYNEQFF. CDR3 coding DNA: TGTGCCTCACGAACGGACAGGGCCTCCTACAATGAGCAGTTCTTC.

The rearrangement joins TRBV6-2 or TRBV6-3 to TRBJ2-7; 7 bases are a match to TRBD1. V was pared by 5 bases and J by 0 bases, with 16 bases of the junction left unmatched. The germline V gene encodes CDR1 MNHEY and CDR2 SVGEGT. This CDR3 has 18 residues. CDR3: CASSDTDLDRRNSYEQYF. The CDR3 nucleotides are TGTGCCAGCAGTGACACCGACCTGGACAGGAGGAACTCCTACGAGCAGTACTTC.

The genes are TRBV7-2 and TRBJ2-3; weak D call: TRBD2 (7 bases). This CDR3 region has 15 residues. Trimming removed 1 base from V and 4 bases from J, with 12 bases in between. Germline CDR1 and CDR2: SGHTA and FQGNSA. The CDR3 DNA reads as TGTGCCAGCAGCTTAGGGAGAGGGGGGGCAGATACGCAGTATTTT. This gives the protein CASSLGRGGADTQYF.

The chain links TRBV6-4 to TRBJ2-3, with 12 bases matching TRBD2. Trimming at V came to 4 bases and at J to 4 bases, leaving 3 bases not matched to a gene. The CDR3 spans 15 residues. CDR1 is MRHNA and CDR2 is SNTAGT in the germline V gene. The CDR3 protein is CASSASGGAADTQYF. In nucleotides, the CDR3 is TGTGCCAGCAGTGCTAGCGGGGGGGCAGCAGATACGCAGTATTTT.

The chain joins TRBV28 to TRBJ1-4; D ambiguous. The CDR3 is made up of 16 amino acids. With 6 bases removed from V and 0 bases from J, the gap between germline ends came to 14 bases. The germline V gene has CDR1 MDHEN and CDR2 SYDVKM. CDR3 in amino acids: CASRALGGATNEKLFF. The CDR3, as DNA: TGTGCCAGCAGGGCCTTGGGTGGGGCAACTAATGAAAAACTGTTTTTT.

The chain couples TRBV3-1 (or the pseudogene TRBV3-2) to TRBJ1-2, with 9 bases matching TRBD1. Germline CDR1 LGHDT, CDR2 YNNKEL (reference sequence). CDR3 length: 14 residues. With 3 bases clipped from V and 4 bases from J, the junction kept 3 bases outside the gene matches. The CDR3 sequence is CASSQTTGGYGYTF. The CDR3 DNA sequence: TGTGCCAGCAGCCAGACGACAGGGGGCTATGGCTACACCTTC.

The rearrangement links TRBV6-4 to TRBJ2-2; D might be TRBD2 (5 bases). Trimming pared 1 base from V and 5 bases from J, leaving 14 bases between. The CDR3 covers 16 residues. The germline V gene encodes CDR1 MRHNA and CDR2 SNTAGT. The CDR3 reads CASSDWAEGGTGELFF. In nucleotides, the CDR3 is TGTGCCAGCAGTGACTGGGCAGAGGGCGGAACCGGGGAGCTGTTTTTT.

The rearrangement joins TRBV19 to TRBJ2-1, with 14 bases that match TRBD2. Germline V CDR1 and CDR2: LNHDA, SQIVND (reference sequence). J was trimmed by 8 bases and V by 5 bases; bases with no gene match: 11. CDR3 size: 17 residues. As DNA, the CDR3 is TGTGCCAGTAGTCAAGGACTAGCGGGAGGACGGAGGTATGAGCAGTTCTTC. As protein: CASSQGLAGGRRYEQFF.

The gene calls are TRBV28 and TRBJ1-5; TRBD1 might be the D (6 bases). Per the germline V gene, CDR1 is MDHEN and CDR2 is SYDVKM. V lost 5 bases and J lost 7, with 15 bases in between. The CDR3 consists of 14 residues. CDR3 amino acids: CASSGSGGAQPQHF. CDR3 DNA sequence: TGTGCCAGCAGTGGTTCGGGGGGCGCCCAGCCCCAGCATTTT.

V and J are TRBV5-1 and TRBJ2-7; D unclear. V was pared by 2 bases and J by 5 bases, with 14 bases between. Germline CDR1 and CDR2: SGHRS and YFSETQ. The CDR3 has 14 residues. Here the CDR3 DNA reads TGCGCCAGCAGCTTCGTAGAACTGCCGAACGAGCAGTACTTC. It codes for CASSFVELPNEQYF. Full variable domain (missing parts from reference TRBV5-1 and TRBJ2-7): KAGVTQTPRYLIKTRGQQVTLSCSPISGHRSVSWYQQTPGQGLQFLFEYFSETQRNKGNFPGRFSGRQFSNSRSEMNVSTLELGDSALYLCASSFVELPNEQYFGPGTRLTVT.

This rearrangement joins TRBV19 to TRBJ2-7, with a possible D match to TRBD1 (5 bases). The V gene lost 1 base and the J gene lost 3 bases, with 13 bases spanning the gap. The V gene's germline CDR1 is LNHDA and CDR2 SQIVND (reference sequence). The length of the CDR3 is 15 residues. The CDR3 nucleotides read TGTGCCAGTAGTATAGGGCCAGGGAATATCTACGAGCAGTACTTC. It yields the protein CASSIGPGNIYEQYF.

The V and J genes are TRBV7-9 and TRBJ1-5; D possibly corresponds to TRBD1 (5 bases). From germline, CDR1 is SEHNR and CDR2 FQNEAQ (reference sequence). The CDR3 is made up of 12 amino acids. Trimming stripped 4 bases from V and 9 bases from J, with 10 bases between. The CDR3 coding sequence is TGTGCCAGCAGCTGGGGGGTGGGGCCCCAGCATTTT. Translation: CASSWGVGPQHF. Combining the CDR3 with reference TRBV7-9 and TRBJ1-5 gives the whole variable domain DTGVSQNPRHKITKRGQNVTFRCDPISEHNRLYWYRQTLGQGPEFLTYFQNEAQLEKSRLLSDRFSAERPKGSFSTLEIQRTEQGDSAMYLCASSWGVGPQHFGDGTRLSIL.

In this sample, this clone turned up once. The chain combines TRBV19 with TRBJ2-3; no clear D. V gave up 3 bases and J gave up 2 bases, with 12 bases separating them. The CDR3 totals 15 residues. Germline CDR1 reads LNHDA; CDR2 reads SQIVND (reference sequence). The CDR3 spells CASSIRKGPTDTQYF. The CDR3 bases are TGTGCCAGTAGTATTAGAAAGGGCCCCACAGATACGCAGTATTTT.

J is TRBJ2-7 and V is TRBV12-3 or TRBV12-4, with no clear D. This CDR3 is 12 amino acids long. V lost 4 bases and J lost 2, with 6 bases in between. CDR3 amino acids: CASSSTPYEQYF. The CDR3 DNA reads TGTGCCAGCAGTTCGACCCCCTACGAGCAGTACTTC.

Remarks on this clone: A read error may produce the germline difference seen at one junction end. V gene TRBV7-9 combines with J gene TRBJ1-4, with D unresolved. The CDR3 covers 13 residues. The V gene's germline CDR1 is SEHNR and CDR2 FQNEAQ (reference sequence). CDR3 bases: TGTGCCAGCAGCCCATTATTGGGGTCGGGTTCGCACTTT. Encoded protein: CASSPLLGSGSHF.

This clone is labeled as medium-sized. The chain is built from TRBV16 and TRBJ1-3, with D possibly being TRBD1 (5 bases). CDR3 length: 15 residues. V was shortened by 4 bases and J by 2 bases, with 12 bases between the two germline ends. Per the germline V gene, CDR1 is KGHSY and CDR2 is FQNENV. CDR3 coding DNA: TGTGCCAGCAGCCCAACCGGGGCCCCTGGAAACACCATATATTTT. It is translated as CASSPTGAPGNTIYF.

The chain recombines TRBV5-1 with TRBJ2-7; D call uncertain. In germline, CDR1 is SGHRS, CDR2 YFSETQ. This CDR3 has 12 residues. V shed 6 bases and J shed 7 bases, with 14 bases lying between them. CDR3 sequence: CASKQESREQYF. Written as DNA, the CDR3 is TGCGCCAGCAAGCAGGAGTCGCGGGAGCAGTACTTC.

This chain connects TRBV18 to TRBJ2-5, with 10 bases identical to TRBD2. The germline V gene has CDR1 KGHSH and CDR2 LQKENI. After removal of 3 bases from V and 2 bases from J, the junction contained 9 bases not matched to a gene. This CDR3 is 17 amino acids long. This CDR3 is CASSPSGAGGPQETQYF. In DNA form, the CDR3 reads TGTGCCAGCTCACCGAGTGGAGCGGGAGGGCCACAAGAGACCCAGTACTTC.

The V and J genes are TRBV5-6 and TRBJ2-1; 7 bases map to TRBD1. Trimming at V came to 5 bases and at J to 1 base, leaving 0 bases not matched to a gene. This CDR3 region has 13 residues. Germline V gene lookup returns CDR1 SGHDT and CDR2 YYEEEE. The CDR3 sequence is CASRGQSYNEQFF. For the CDR3, the DNA is TGTGCCAGCAGGGGACAGTCCTACAATGAGCAGTTCTTC.

The chain recombines TRBV3-1 (or the pseudogene TRBV3-2) with TRBJ1-4; D is perhaps TRBD1 (5 bases). The V and J ends lost 4 bases and 8 bases respectively, with 8 bases between them. The CDR3 contains 12 residues. Per germline, CDR1 LGHDT and CDR2 YNNKEL (reference sequence). The CDR3 spells CASSPGYEKLFF. The DNA of the CDR3 is TGTGCCAGCAGCCCAGGGTACGAAAAACTGTTTTTT.

This chain links TRBV11-2 with TRBJ1-4; 7 bases align to TRBD1. The CDR3 totals 15 residues. V lost 6 bases, J lost 8 bases, and 12 bases stayed unmatched. CDR1 and CDR2 from the germline V gene are SGHAT and FQNNGV. The CDR3 region is CASSATGQLREKLFF. The CDR3 coding sequence is TGTGCCAGCAGTGCGACGGGACAGCTCAGGGAAAAACTGTTTTTT.

This chain links TRBV5-6 with TRBJ2-7, with D perhaps matching TRBD2 (5 bases). Looked up from germline, CDR1 is SGHDT and CDR2 is YYEEEE. The V gene lost 3 bases and the J gene lost 9 bases, with 13 bases spanning the gap. The CDR3 has 12 amino acids. The CDR3 loop is CASSSSGWGQYF. DNA for the CDR3: TGTGCCAGCAGCTCGTCGGGGTGGGGGCAGTACTTC.

This chain joins TRBV7-2 and TRBJ1-3; D perhaps matches TRBD1 (5 bases). Per germline, CDR1 SGHTA and CDR2 FQGNSA. CDR3 length: 14 residues. Trimming left V 5 bases short and J 7 bases short, with 15 bases between. The CDR3 reads CASSLGLWWNTIYF. DNA for the CDR3: TGTGCCAGCAGCCTGGGGCTCTGGTGGAACACCATATATTTT.

The gene calls are TRBV19 and TRBJ2-3, with TRBD2 identical over 9 bases. Trimming removed 7 bases from V and 4 bases from J; junction bases left unmatched: 9. The CDR3 sequence is 15 residues long. Per germline, CDR1 LNHDA and CDR2 SQIVND (reference sequence). Here the CDR3 DNA reads TGTGCCAGTACCGATAGCGGGAGATTCTCAGATACGCAGTATTTT. The encoded protein is CASTDSGRFSDTQYF.

This chain links TRBV7-2 with TRBJ1-2; D might be TRBD1 (5 bases). This CDR3 comprises 14 residues. Germline-derived CDR1 and CDR2 are SGHTA and FQGNSA. Trimming took 5 bases from V and 3 from J, leaving 13 bases between them. CDR3 bases: TGTGCCAGCAGCCCGGAGGGGAATCACTATGGCTACACCTTC. It encodes CASSPEGNHYGYTF.

This chain joins TRBV5-1 and TRBJ2-5; tentatively, D is TRBD2 (6 bases). The germline V and J ends were trimmed by 4 bases and 1 base, with 8 bases remaining between them. The germline V gene encodes CDR1 SGHRS and CDR2 YFSETQ. CDR3 size: 13 residues. CDR3 bases: TGCGCCAGCAGCGTCGGGAGCCAAGAGACCCAGTACTTC. Its translation: CASSVGSQETQYF.

The rearrangement joins TRBV24-1 to TRBJ2-5, with 8 bases matching TRBD2. The CDR3 has 15 residues. CDR1 and CDR2 from the germline V gene are KGHDR and SFDVKD. V lost 5 bases, J lost 5 bases, and 9 bases stayed unmatched. Here the CDR3 reads CATSGPGGRMETQYF. CDR3 bases: TGTGCCACCAGTGGTCCGGGAGGGAGAATGGAGACCCAGTACTTC.

The chain employs TRBV3-1 (or the pseudogene TRBV3-2) and TRBJ1-1; possible D gene TRBD1, 6 bases. This CDR3 has 13 amino acids. Trimming took 6 bases from V and 8 from J, leaving 16 bases between them. Germline lookup yields CDR1 LGHDT and CDR2 YNNKEL (reference sequence). The CDR3 loop is CASSPNRDLEAFF. The CDR3 DNA reads as TGTGCCAGCAGTCCCAACAGGGATCTGGAAGCTTTCTTT.

The rearrangement links TRBV9 to TRBJ2-3; TRBD2 matches at 11 bases. CDR3 length: 18 amino acids. V was pared by 4 bases and J by 0 bases, with 10 bases of the junction left unmatched. CDR1 and CDR2 from the germline V gene are SGDLS and YYNGEE. In DNA form, the CDR3 reads TGTGCCAGCAGCCCGACCCCCCTAGCGGGGGGCAGCACAGATACGCAGTATTTT. Translation: CASSPTPLAGGSTDTQYF.

This rearrangement joins TRBV21-1 to TRBJ2-6; the D call TRBD2 from the table was never checked on the DNA. TRBV21-1 is noted as a pseudogene. There are 17 residues in the CDR3. This chain's CDR3 is CASSKGLAGPGANVLTF. In DNA form, the CDR3 reads TGTGCCAGCAGCAAAGGACTAGCGGGGCCGGGGGCCAACGTCCTGACTTTC.

The J gene is TRBJ1-5, the V gene TRBV12-3 or TRBV12-4, with 7 nucleotides matching TRBD1. The CDR3 loop spans 13 amino acids. V was clipped by 3 bases and J by 9 bases; unmatched bases: 5. CDR3: CASSLEGARPQHF. The CDR3 region has the DNA TGTGCCAGCAGTTTGGAGGGGGCACGGCCCCAGCATTTT.